This TCR beta chain came from a study of cytomegalovirus exposure and HLA in healthy donors. Germline CDR1 and CDR2: MNHEY and SMNVEV (reference sequence). V gave up 4 bases and J gave up 0 bases, with 9 bases separating them. This CDR3 is built from 14 residues. Primers: 60 Vbeta forward and 13 Jbeta reverse. The assay was immunoSEQ multiplex PCR, and TCRdb's table has in-frame clones only and misses some. This table has approximately 130,000 clones, about 85% appearing once. This clonotype was sampled from a boy aged 10-17 years in good health and CMV-seronegative. Sequencing was carried out using PBMCs. The rearrangement links TRBV27 to TRBJ1-1; no clear D. This CDR3 reads CASSSTQLNTEAFF. The CDR3 DNA sequence: TGTGCCAGCAGTTCAACACAGCTGAACACTGAAGCTTTCTTT.